The rows below give T cell receptor beta chains drawn from one sample of a study of cytomegalovirus exposure and HLA in healthy donors. Assay: immunoSEQ multiplex PCR; the TCRdb copy retains only in-frame clones and omits some. The sample contains approximately 100,000 clones, approximately 70% of which appear only once. Sequencing was done on a sample of PBMCs. The receptors stem from a man over 45 in good health and CMV-seronegative. Both conserved end residues are part of each CDR3. Only part of the rows carry a size: once, few, many, or a class if the clone is expanded.

NA,TRBV6-5,CASRETGRGGEAFF
NA,TRBV4-3,CASSQEGGQGAREQYF
NA,TRBV28,CASSTIAGVTAGDTQYF
NA,TRBV2,CASSEPGAADTIYF
NA,TRBV28,CASSRPQGPVGNTIYF
NA,TRBV11-2,CASSRPGQVSREQYF
NA,TRBV21-1,CASSKGRGGRDTQYF
NA,TRBV5-1,CASSLRESTDTQYF
few,TRBV18,CASSPIQKPSDTQYF
NA,TRBV18,CASSPGRGLYEQYF
NA,TRBV7-9,CASSLDQGSISHEQFF
NA,TRBV6-1,CASSVQGIGYNEQFF
NA,TRBV9,CASSPRPGEDIYNEQFF
NA,TRBV28,CASSHRGGLGNEKLFF
NA,TRBV27,CASSLGQGNGYTF
few,TRBV19,CASSLQVSNQPQHF
NA,TRBV5-1,CASSLAGIATDTQYF
NA,TRBV5-4,CASSRQGGQVDPIF
NA,TRBV7-9,CASSLLGRGHHNEQFF
once,TRBV6-6,CASYSAGAGSNEQFF
NA,TRBV5-1,CASSLDGLPYEQYF
NA,TRBV6-5,CASSYGFGGGAQTQYF
NA,TRBV7-9,CASSLTGELFF
medium-sized,TRBV7-9,CASRGGEAGANVLTF
NA,TRBV7-2,CASSHGTYMGNQPQHF
NA,TRBV6-1,CASSGQGRTEAFF
NA,TRBV18,CASSRQGGSGQPQHF
NA,TRBV4-3,CASSQEPSWGYEQYF
once,TRBV5-8,CASSPGQAPGTDTQYF
NA,TRBV7-9,CASSLRTGETQYF
NA,TRBV4-2,CASSQDSGEETQYF
many,TRBV6-4,CASSMEMGTAGELFF
NA,TRBV5-5,CASSLVQEQFF
NA,TRBV21-1,CASSNRPNTVEQYF
NA,TRBV11-2,CASSHEVVFSNGYTF
NA,TRBV4-2,CASSPTPGLGPRDTQYF
NA,TRBV7-3,CASSSPGGNTGELFF
NA,TRBV4-3,CASSQEFGTSTDNEQFF
NA,TRBV19,CASSTQTGTGNQPQHF
NA,TRBV11-2,CASSLWGSGGFSSYNEQFF
NA,TRBV10-3,CATKGEYEQYF
once,TRBV2,CASGTVGTGSNQPQHF
NA,TRBV30,CAWTGGENQPQHF
NA,TRBV7-9,CASSRGQVEETQYF
NA,TRBV29-1,CSVARTGDTEAFF
NA,TRBV5-4,CASSLGAGRETQYF
NA,TRBV2,CASSLTDRGNTGELFF
NA,TRBV27,CASTSAGTGNEQYF
NA,TRBV27,CASSSYTGTNSYEQYF
NA,TRBV27,CASSFRGTEAFF
NA,TRBV11-2,CASSQARGQATRNSYGYTF
few,TRBV5-6,CASESYNSPLHF
NA,TRBV9,CASSVGQGAYEQYF
NA,TRBV11-2,CASKGLAGTGNEQFF
NA,TRBV10-3,CAIKTGLAGGDTQYF